This T cell receptor (beta chain) was identified during a study of naive CD8 T cells in extremely preterm neonates. Extremely preterm births at roughly 23-28 weeks of gestation supplied the samples. Pregnancies with fetal demise were excluded. The sample holds sorted live naive CD8+ CD45RA+CCR7+ T cells. The repertoire was sequenced with immunoSEQ multiplex PCR; TCRdb's copy has only in-frame clones and lacks some. Found here are 21,000 or so clones, approximately 90% of them singletons; the top ten hold approximately 0.95%. The CDR3 totals 13 residues. Germline V gene sequence: CDR1 MGHRA, CDR2 YSYEKL. V was trimmed by 2 bases and J by 4 bases, leaving 8 bases between them. Study conclusions and caveats: Preterm neonate repertoires were significantly less rich by iChao1 than others. Shared CDR3 nucleotide sequences: preterm 2.5% to 3%, term 0.35% to 0.4%, children 0.03% to 0.035%, adults over 0.0095%. Relative to older groups, preterm infants had shorter, less trimmed CDR3s with fewer N additions.

For this clone: No antigen is known for it.

The chain recombines TRBV4-1 with TRBJ1-2, with D perhaps TRBD1 (5 bases). The TCR comes from a boy who was born preterm. Specimen: naive CD8+ T cells from cord blood. CDR3 protein: CASSQSTGYGYTF. As DNA, the CDR3 is TGCGCCAGCAGCCAATCTACAGGCTATGGCTACACCTTC.